This is a list of T cell receptor beta chains from one sample in a study of blood T cell repertoires in COVID-19. Assay: immunoSEQ multiplex PCR; the TCRdb copy retains only in-frame clones and omits some. The sample holds about 190,000 clones; approximately 91% are singletons and the top ten take approximately 6.7%. Sequences were obtained from peripheral blood. Receptors originate from a man aged 35-49 years with acute or convalescent COVID-19. Each CDR3 is given without its conserved first and last residue. Each record gives: clone size, V gene, CDR3 protein. A row's size may be missing; if present it is once, few, many or a size class.

size: NA; V: TRBV6-2/TRBV6-3; CDR3: ASSYSWTLASYEQY
size: NA; V: TRBV15; CDR3: ATSPLQGAQH
size: NA; V: TRBV5-1; CDR3: ASSLEGLRGNTEAF
size: once; V: TRBV15; CDR3: ATSIQVSQPQH
size: NA; V: TRBV11-3; CDR3: ASSLEPGQVSYEQY
size: NA; V: TRBV21-1; CDR3: ASRAGTGHTGELF
size: NA; V: TRBV6-6; CDR3: ASSYSGGGSNQPQH
size: NA; V: TRBV18; CDR3: ASSPLPGVPRYSYEQY
size: NA; V: TRBV9; CDR3: ASSVVEGVWETQY
size: NA; V: TRBV27; CDR3: ASRQQNINTEAF
size: NA; V: TRBV25-1; CDR3: ASSESATVSNYGYT
size: NA; V: TRBV5-6; CDR3: ASSLNPARLSSYNEQF
size: NA; V: TRBV4-1; CDR3: ASSQGVFPGGNTIY
size: NA; V: TRBV6-5; CDR3: ASIKEGGRGSPLH
size: once; V: TRBV24-1; CDR3: ATSALSRANEQF
size: NA; V: TRBV2; CDR3: ASSDAGGLSEKLF
size: NA; V: TRBV24-1; CDR3: ATSDLIGTGGGETQY
size: NA; V: TRBV7-9; CDR3: ASSLAREWQY
size: NA; V: TRBV27; CDR3: ASSPRTGAYEQY
size: NA; V: TRBV9; CDR3: ASSVGGTDNTIY
size: NA; V: TRBV19; CDR3: ASSRSLTEAF
size: NA; V: TRBV13; CDR3: ASSPPTTGGEVPFSNQPQH
size: NA; V: TRBV3-1/TRBV3-2; CDR3: ASRPGTGGRRAF
size: NA; V: TRBV4-3; CDR3: ASSQEFYSYYGYT
size: NA; V: TRBV7-2; CDR3: ASSPTGTYQETQY
size: NA; V: TRBV10-1; CDR3: ASSDGAVSYNEQF
size: NA; V: TRBV7-2; CDR3: ASSLPNRGANQPQH